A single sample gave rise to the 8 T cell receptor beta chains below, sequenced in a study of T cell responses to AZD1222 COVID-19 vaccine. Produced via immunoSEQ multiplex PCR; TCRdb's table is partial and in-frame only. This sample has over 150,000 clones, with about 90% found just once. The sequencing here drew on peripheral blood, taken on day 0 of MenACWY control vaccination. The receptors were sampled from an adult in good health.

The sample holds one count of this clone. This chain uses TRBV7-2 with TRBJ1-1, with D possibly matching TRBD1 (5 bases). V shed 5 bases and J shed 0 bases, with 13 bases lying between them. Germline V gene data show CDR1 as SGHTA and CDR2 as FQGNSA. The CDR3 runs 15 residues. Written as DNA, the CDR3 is TGTGCCAGCAGCCCCGTGACAGCGATGAACACTGAAGCTTTCTTT. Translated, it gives CASSPVTAMNTEAFF.

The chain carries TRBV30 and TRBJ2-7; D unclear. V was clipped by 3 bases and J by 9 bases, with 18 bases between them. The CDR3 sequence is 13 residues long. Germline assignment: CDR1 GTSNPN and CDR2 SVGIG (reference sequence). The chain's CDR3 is CAWSDHTDGLQYF. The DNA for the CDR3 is TGTGCCTGGAGCGACCACACGGACGGATTGCAGTACTTC.

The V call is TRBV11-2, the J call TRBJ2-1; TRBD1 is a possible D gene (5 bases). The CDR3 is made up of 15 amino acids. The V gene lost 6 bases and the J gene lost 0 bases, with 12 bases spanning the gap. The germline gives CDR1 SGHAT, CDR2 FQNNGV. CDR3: CASSQDTSSYNEQFF. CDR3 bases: TGTGCCAGCAGTCAGGACACGAGCTCCTACAATGAGCAGTTCTTC.

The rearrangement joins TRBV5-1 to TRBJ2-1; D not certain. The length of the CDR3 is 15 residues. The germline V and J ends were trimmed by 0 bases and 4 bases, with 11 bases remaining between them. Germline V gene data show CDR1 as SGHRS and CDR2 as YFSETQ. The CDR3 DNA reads TGCGCCAGCAGCTTGGGAGAGAGGATTTACAATGAGCAGTTCTTC. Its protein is CASSLGERIYNEQFF. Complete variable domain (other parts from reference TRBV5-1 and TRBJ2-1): KAGVTQTPRYLIKTRGQQVTLSCSPISGHRSVSWYQQTPGQGLQFLFEYFSETQRNKGNFPGRFSGRQFSNSRSEMNVSTLELGDSALYLCASSLGERIYNEQFFGPGTRLTVL.

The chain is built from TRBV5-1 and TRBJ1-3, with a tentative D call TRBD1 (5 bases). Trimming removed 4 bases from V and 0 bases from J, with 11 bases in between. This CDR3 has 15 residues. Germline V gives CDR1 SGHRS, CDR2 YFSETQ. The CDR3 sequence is CASSPGMVSGNTIYF. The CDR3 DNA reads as TGCGCCAGCAGCCCAGGGATGGTCTCTGGAAACACCATATATTTT.

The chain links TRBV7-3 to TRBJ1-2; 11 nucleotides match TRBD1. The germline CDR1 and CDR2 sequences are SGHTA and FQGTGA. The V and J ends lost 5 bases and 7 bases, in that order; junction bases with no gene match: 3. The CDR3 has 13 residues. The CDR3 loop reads CASSQGQGAGYTF. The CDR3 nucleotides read TGTGCCAGCAGCCAAGGACAGGGGGCTGGCTACACCTTC.

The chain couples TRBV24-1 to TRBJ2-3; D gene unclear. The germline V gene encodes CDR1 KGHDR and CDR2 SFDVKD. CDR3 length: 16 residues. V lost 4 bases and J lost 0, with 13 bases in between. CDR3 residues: CATSDHTRGSTDTQYF. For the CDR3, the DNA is TGTGCCACCAGTGACCACACCCGCGGAAGCACAGATACGCAGTATTTT.

The CDR3 loop is CASPTGTTYNEQFF. The CDR3 coding sequence is TGTGCCAGCCCGACCGGGACTACCTACAATGAGCAGTTCTTC. This chain connects TRBV2 to TRBJ2-1; 7 bases line up with TRBD2. V lost 8 bases to trimming and J lost 2 bases; unmatched junction nucleotides: 6. Germline assignment: CDR1 SNHLY and CDR2 FYNNEI. The CDR3 contains 14 residues.